Following are 17 T cell receptor beta chains from one sample sequenced in a study of T-cell reconstitution after alpha-beta-depleted transplantation in children. During its preparation, the TCRbeta library received unique molecular identifiers. Each CDR3 protein is one row after TCRdb ran MiXCR on the PCR reads. The sample yields more than 500,000 distinct CDR3 sequences, approximately 10% seen once. Material: PBMCs, mostly from graft donor cells, obtained 180 days after TCRalphabeta/CD19-depleted stem cell transplant. Receptors originate from a female patient aged 2-9 years who had a stem cell transplant for aplastic anemia, so the T cells may come from the graft donor.

This chain links TRBV18 with TRBJ2-7, with D tentatively TRBD1 (5 bases). The CDR3 sequence is 17 residues long. CDR1 is KGHSH, CDR2 LQKENI, per germline. The V gene lost 6 bases and the J gene lost 4 bases, with 25 bases spanning the gap. CDR3 nucleotide sequence: TGTGCCAGCTCCCCTAGAGAAGGGGTGGGCTCTTTTTACGAGCAGTACTTC. It specifies CASSPREGVGSFYEQYF.

The chain recombines TRBV20-1 with TRBJ2-2; D unclear. The germline gives CDR1 DFQATT, CDR2 SNEGSKA (reference sequence). The V end was cut by 7 bases, the J end by 1 base, with 7 bases between. CDR3 size: 12 residues. CDR3 sequence reads: CSVQRNTGELFF. The CDR3 DNA follows: TGCAGTGTCCAGCGGAACACCGGGGAGCTGTTTTTT.

This clonotype showed up just a few times. This chain uses TRBV4-2 with TRBJ1-3; D unresolved. Germline V CDR1 and CDR2: LGHNA, YNFKEQ. Trimming shortened V by 3 bases and J by 0 bases, and 15 bases separated the two germline ends. The CDR3 is 17 amino acids. The DNA of the CDR3 is TGTGCCAGCAGCCAGTCACGGAATGTACTCTCTGGAAACACCATATATTTT. Translated, it gives CASSQSRNVLSGNTIYF.

The gene calls are TRBV4-3 and TRBJ1-5; D is uncertain. Germline CDR1 and CDR2: LGHNA and YSLEER. The CDR3 is 16 amino acids. Trimming shortened V by 2 bases and J by 7 bases, and 18 bases separated the two germline ends. The CDR3: CASSQFAPGNAQPQHF. Here the CDR3 DNA reads TGCGCCAGCAGCCAATTTGCCCCGGGAAATGCGCAGCCCCAGCATTTT.

This clonotype has more than one count but fewer than ten. The chain joins TRBV12-3 or TRBV12-4 to TRBJ2-1; D uncertain. V lost 2 bases, J lost 2 bases, and 4 bases lay in between. This CDR3 has 13 amino acids. The CDR3 here is CASSLKAYNEQFF. The CDR3 DNA follows: TGTGCCAGCAGTTTAAAGGCCTACAATGAGCAGTTCTTC.

The rearrangement links TRBV18 to TRBJ2-2; 7 bases line up with TRBD1. The CDR3 loop spans 17 amino acids. V lost 3 bases and J lost 7; bases outside the gene matches: 14. The germline V gene has CDR1 KGHSH and CDR2 LQKENI. This CDR3 reads CASSPKTTGALYGELFF. The CDR3 bases are TGTGCCAGCTCACCGAAGACTACAGGGGCCCTGTACGGGGAGCTGTTTTTT.

This clonotype was recorded a few times. The chain links TRBV5-1 to TRBJ2-1, with TRBD1 matching over 10 bases. Germline V gene sequence: CDR1 SGHRS, CDR2 YFSETQ. This CDR3 region has 14 residues. J was trimmed by 6 bases and V by 4 bases; bases with no gene match: 4. This chain's CDR3 is CASSRRTGGNEQFF. For the CDR3, the DNA is TGCGCCAGCAGCCGCCGGACAGGGGGCAATGAGCAGTTCTTC.

J is TRBJ2-7 and V is TRBV28; D gene ambiguous. V shed 7 bases and J shed 5 bases, with 18 bases lying between them. This CDR3 region has 14 residues. CDR1 and CDR2 (germline): MDHEN, SYDVKM. CDR3 nucleotides: TGTGCCAGCACCCCGAGCAGAAAGAGGCACGAGCAGTACTTC. This encodes CASTPSRKRHEQYF.

There are a few counts of this clonotype. CDR3 bases: TGTGCCAGCAGCCAATGGAATCAGCCCCAGCATTTT. Encoded protein: CASSQWNQPQHF. J is TRBJ1-5 and V is TRBV3-1; D remains unclear. V lost 2 bases and J lost 4, with 3 bases in between. The CDR3 is 12 residues long. Germline CDR1 LGHDT, CDR2 YNNKEL (reference sequence).

The CDR3 DNA reads as TGTGCCAGCAGTTATTGGGCTAGCGGGAGTCTCAACGAGCAGTACTTC. Protein sequence: CASSYWASGSLNEQYF. This rearrangement joins TRBV6-5 to TRBJ2-7, with 10 bases identical to TRBD2. This CDR3 is 16 amino acids long. Germline V CDR1 and CDR2: MNHEY, SVGAGI. J gave up 5 bases and V 3 bases, and 10 bases lay outside the gene matches.

This chain connects TRBV6-1 to TRBJ2-2, with D perhaps matching TRBD1 (5 bases). Germline V lookup: CDR1 MNHNS, CDR2 SASEGT. The V and J ends lost 5 bases and 3 bases respectively, with 19 bases between them. This CDR3 has 17 amino acids. CDR3 amino acids: CASSPRPATEYTGELFF. The CDR3 DNA reads as TGTGCCAGCAGTCCCCGACCCGCGACAGAGTACACCGGGGAGCTGTTTTTT.

This clonotype was detected a few times. This rearrangement joins TRBV4-1 to TRBJ2-5; maybe TRBD1 (5 bases). The ends were cut back, 0 bases at V and 1 base at J, with 9 bases in the middle. Germline V gene sequence: CDR1 MGHRA, CDR2 YSYEKL. The CDR3 has 15 amino acids. The DNA for the CDR3 is TGCGCCAGCAGCCAAGATAGGGGTATCCAAGAGACCCAGTACTTC. Residues: CASSQDRGIQETQYF.

This clonotype was counted a few times. The rearrangement uses TRBV15 and TRBJ2-5; D gene unclear. Germline V gene data show CDR1 as LNHNV and CDR2 as YYDKDF (reference sequence). V lost 4 bases, J lost 3 bases, and 9 bases lay in between. This CDR3 comprises 13 residues. Here the CDR3 DNA reads TGTGCCACCAGCAACGGATTAAAAGAGACCCAGTACTTC. It yields the protein CATSNGLKETQYF.

In this sample, this clonotype turned up many times. The J gene is TRBJ2-7, the V gene TRBV5-1, with TRBD1 as a possible D gene (6 bases). V was pared by 3 bases and J by 2 bases, with 15 bases between. Germline CDR1 and CDR2: SGHRS and YFSETQ. The CDR3 has 15 amino acids. DNA of the CDR3: TGCGCCAGCAGCTCAGATTCACAGGGTACCTACGAGCAGTACTTC. Protein: CASSSDSQGTYEQYF. The full variable domain, its missing parts supplied by reference TRBV5-1 and TRBJ2-7, is KAGVTQTPRYLIKTRGQQVTLSCSPISGHRSVSWYQQTPGQGLQFLFEYFSETQRNKGNFPGRFSGRQFSNSRSEMNVSTLELGDSALYLCASSSDSQGTYEQYFGPGTRLTVT.

This clonotype has a handful of counts. CDR3 DNA: TGCGCCAGCAGCCACTGGCCCCAGGGAAGCTACGAGCAGTACTTC. It translates to CASSHWPQGSYEQYF. The rearrangement uses TRBV4-3 and TRBJ2-7; TRBD1 is a possible D gene (5 bases). This CDR3 is 15 amino acids long. CDR1 is LGHNA and CDR2 is YSLEER in the germline V gene. Trimming removed 3 bases at V and 3 bases at J, with 15 bases between.

The chain uses TRBV6-2 or TRBV6-3 and TRBJ2-4; 8 bases are shared with TRBD2. The CDR3 length is 17 residues. CDR1 and CDR2 (germline): MNHEY, SVGEGT. V was clipped by 2 bases and J by 8 bases; unmatched bases: 14. CDR3 nucleotides: TGTGCCAGCAGTTACGGCCTAGCGGGCGGAAGAGGAGACATTCAGTACTTC. Its translation: CASSYGLAGGRGDIQYF.

This clonotype has at least ten counts. The chain recombines TRBV10-3 with TRBJ2-5, with 9 bases matching TRBD1. J gave up 4 bases and V 5 bases, and 2 bases lay outside the gene matches. Germline loops: CDR1 ENHRY, CDR2 SYGVKD. The CDR3 covers 13 residues. CDR3 nucleotides: TGTGCCATCAGTTTGGGACAGGGAGAGACCCAGTACTTC. Encoded protein: CAISLGQGETQYF.